What follows are 31 T cell receptor beta chains derived from one specimen sequenced in a study of PD-L1 blockade in urothelial cancer. Sequenced by immunoSEQ multiplex PCR; TCRdb stores in-frame clones only, minus some. Of about 30,000 clones in the sample, around 80% were seen once. The material was PBMCs, obtained around atezolizumab (anti-PD-L1) treatment. These receptor sequences come from a man aged 45-65 years with urothelial cancer.

This clone was seen more than once but under ten times. The gene calls are TRBV7-2 and TRBJ1-4, with TRBD1 matching 7 bases. The germline V gene has CDR1 SGHTA and CDR2 FQGNSA. Germline trimming cut 5 bases from V and 3 bases from J; bases unmatched to any gene: 6. The length of the CDR3 is 15 residues. CDR3 amino acids: CASSQYRGPNEKLFF. The CDR3, as DNA: TGTGCCAGCAGCCAATACAGGGGACCTAATGAAAAACTGTTTTTT.

The V gene is TRBV18, the J gene TRBJ2-1, with D possibly matching TRBD2 (6 bases). Germline CDR1 KGHSH, CDR2 LQKENI. The CDR3 spans 14 residues. The V gene lost 1 base and the J gene lost 8 bases, with 12 bases spanning the gap. The CDR3 reads CASSPLAGGDEQFF. The CDR3 coding sequence is TGTGCCAGCTCACCACTCGCAGGAGGGGATGAGCAGTTCTTC. Filled out from reference TRBV18 and TRBJ2-1, the complete variable domain reads NAGVMQNPRHLVRRRGQEARLRCSPMKGHSHVYWYRQLPEEGLKFMVYLQKENIIDESGMPKERFSAEFPKEGPSILRIQQVVRGDSAAYFCASSPLAGGDEQFFGPGTRLTVL.

The CDR3 bases are TGTGCCAGTGGCACGGACAGGGGTCAAGAGACCCAGTACTTC. Amino acid sequence: CASGTDRGQETQYF. The chain joins TRBV2 to TRBJ2-5; 9 bases are a match to TRBD1. Losses at the gene ends were 9 bases for V and 2 bases for J; bases not matched to a gene: 7. The germline V gene encodes CDR1 SNHLY and CDR2 FYNNEI. This CDR3 region has 14 residues.

V gene TRBV5-1 combines with J gene TRBJ2-1, with TRBD2 matching 8 bases. CDR1 and CDR2 (germline): SGHRS, YFSETQ. Trimming at V came to 4 bases and at J to 5 bases, leaving 5 bases not matched to a gene. CDR3 length equals 14 residues. The CDR3 loop is CASSQAGAHNEQFF. In DNA form, the CDR3 reads TGCGCCAGCAGCCAAGCGGGGGCCCACAATGAGCAGTTCTTC.

The chain uses TRBV4-2 and TRBJ2-1, with 11 bases that match TRBD1. J lost 8 bases, V lost 0 bases, and 6 bases had no gene match. CDR1 is LGHNA, CDR2 YNFKEQ, per germline. The CDR3 has 16 residues. The CDR3, as DNA: TGTGCCAGCAGCCAAGATGGAGGACAGGGGGCCCATGAGCAGTTCTTC. Its translation is CASSQDGGQGAHEQFF.

V is TRBV5-1 and J is TRBJ1-2; 8 bases line up with TRBD1. Trimming at V came to 2 bases and at J to 8 bases, leaving 8 bases not matched to a gene. The germline V gene encodes CDR1 SGHRS and CDR2 YFSETQ. The CDR3 length is 14 residues. CDR3 sequence reads: CASSLSGQGEGYTF. CDR3 DNA: TGCGCCAGCAGCTTATCAGGACAGGGAGAGGGCTACACCTTC. Full variable domain (rest looked up from reference TRBV5-1 and TRBJ1-2): KAGVTQTPRYLIKTRGQQVTLSCSPISGHRSVSWYQQTPGQGLQFLFEYFSETQRNKGNFPGRFSGRQFSNSRSEMNVSTLELGDSALYLCASSLSGQGEGYTFGSGTRLTVV.

V gene TRBV5-6 combines with J gene TRBJ2-3; D is perhaps TRBD2 (6 bases). CDR3 length: 14 amino acids. Trimming took 1 base from V and 1 from J, leaving 7 bases between them. Germline CDR1 reads SGHDT; CDR2 reads YYEEEE. DNA for the CDR3: TGTGCCAGCAGCTTGCGCGGGGGCACAGATACGCAGTATTTT. Translating it yields CASSLRGGTDTQYF.

This clone turned up a few times. V is TRBV28 and J is TRBJ1-5; TRBD1 matches 10 bases. This CDR3 has 15 amino acids. Germline CDR1 reads MDHEN; CDR2 reads SYDVKM. After removal of 6 bases from V and 7 bases from J, the junction contained 9 bases not matched to a gene. In DNA, the CDR3 is TGTGCCAGCAGCCGGGACAGGGGTAAAGGACAGCCCCAGCATTTT. Translating it yields CASSRDRGKGQPQHF.

The DNA for the CDR3 is TGCGCCAGCACCCCGCGGGTAGGGGCCAACGTCCTGACTTTC. Its translation: CASTPRVGANVLTF. This chain connects TRBV5-1 to TRBJ2-6; a weak D match, TRBD2 (5 bases). V was clipped by 6 bases and J by 4 bases, with 11 bases between them. CDR3 length equals 14 residues. The germline V gene has CDR1 SGHRS and CDR2 YFSETQ.

The chain links TRBV27 to TRBJ2-1; 9 nucleotides match TRBD1. The germline V gene has CDR1 MNHEY and CDR2 SMNVEV (reference sequence). V lost 2 bases, J lost 9 bases, and 11 bases stayed unmatched. The CDR3 is 16 residues long. CDR3 protein: CASSLRTGTGFSEQFF. The CDR3 DNA reads as TGTGCCAGCAGTTTAAGGACCGGGACAGGGTTTAGTGAGCAGTTCTTC.

This chain connects TRBV7-9 to TRBJ1-5; TRBD1 is a possible D gene (6 bases). This CDR3 has 14 residues. Trimming removed 5 bases at V and 8 bases at J, with 16 bases between. Germline CDR1 and CDR2: SEHNR and FQNEAQ (reference sequence). Written as DNA, the CDR3 is TGTGCCAGCAGCCCCCCGGGGTGGGACAAGCCCCAGCATTTT. It translates to CASSPPGWDKPQHF.

This clone was seen a single time. V usage is TRBV29-1 and J usage is TRBJ2-7; the D gene is possibly TRBD2 (5 bases). V shed 2 bases and J shed 7 bases, with 12 bases lying between them. The V gene's germline CDR1 is SQVTM and CDR2 ANQGSEA. There are 12 residues in the CDR3. The CDR3 protein is CSVEPIPGEQYV. The DNA of the CDR3 is TGCAGCGTTGAACCCATCCCGGGGGAGCAGTACGTC.

V usage is TRBV11-2 and J usage is TRBJ2-2; TRBD1 matches at 12 bases. Germline loops: CDR1 SGHAT, CDR2 FQNNGV. J was trimmed by 5 bases and V by 5 bases; bases with no gene match: 3. This CDR3 spans 15 amino acids. The DNA for the CDR3 is TGTGCCAGCAGCCGGGACAGGGGGCGAACCGGGGAGCTGTTTTTT. It encodes CASSRDRGRTGELFF. Drawing the rest from reference TRBV11-2 and TRBJ2-2, the complete variable domain is EAGVAQSPRYKIIEKRQSVAFWCNPISGHATLYWYQQILGQGPKLLIQFQNNGVVDDSQLPKDRFSAERLKGVDSTLKIQPAKLEDSAVYLCASSRDRGRTGELFFGEGSRLTVL.

The chain combines TRBV27 with TRBJ2-1, with 8 bases lining up with TRBD2. V shed 7 bases, J shed 2 bases, and the junction held 4 bases outside the gene matches. The CDR3 has 14 residues. From germline, CDR1 is MNHEY and CDR2 SMNVEV (reference sequence). The CDR3 sequence is CASTAGGPYNEQFF. As DNA, the CDR3 is TGTGCCAGCACGGCGGGGGGCCCCTACAATGAGCAGTTCTTC.

The chain carries TRBV9 and TRBJ1-3, with a possible D match to TRBD1 (5 bases). V lost 0 bases to trimming and J lost 0 bases, with 7 bases between them. This CDR3 is 15 amino acids long. CDR1 is SGDLS and CDR2 is YYNGEE in the germline V gene. The CDR3: CASSVEDSSGNTIYF. The DNA of the CDR3 is TGTGCCAGCAGCGTAGAAGACAGCTCTGGAAACACCATATATTTT.

The chain employs TRBV7-9 and TRBJ2-2; TRBD2 agrees at 10 bases. The CDR3 runs to 16 residues. The germline V gene encodes CDR1 SEHNR and CDR2 FQNEAQ (reference sequence). V shed 4 bases, J shed 3 bases, and the junction held 5 bases outside the gene matches. The CDR3 protein is CASSSGLAVHTGELFF. As DNA, the CDR3 is TGTGCCAGCAGCTCCGGACTAGCGGTACACACCGGGGAGCTGTTTTTT.

The V call is TRBV10-3, the J call TRBJ1-5; D is unclear. The CDR3 extends over 15 amino acids. Looked up from germline, CDR1 is ENHRY and CDR2 is SYGVKD. Trimming took off 0 bases at V and 6 bases at J, with 12 bases between the two ends. CDR3 in amino acids: CAISESGVGGQPQHF. CDR3 bases: TGTGCCATCAGTGAGTCCGGGGTGGGTGGTCAGCCCCAGCATTTT.

The genes are TRBV28 and TRBJ1-1; 8 positions agree with TRBD1. Germline V gene data show CDR1 as MDHEN and CDR2 as SYDVKM. The CDR3 covers 16 residues. J lost 0 bases, V lost 5 bases, and 8 bases had no gene match. The CDR3 protein is CASSPKRDRMNTEAFF. As DNA, the CDR3 is TGTGCCAGCAGTCCTAAAAGGGACAGGATGAACACTGAAGCTTTCTTT.

This chain joins TRBV5-1 and TRBJ1-2; D is uncertain. V was pared by 4 bases and J by 0 bases, with 16 bases between. Germline loops: CDR1 SGHRS, CDR2 YFSETQ. CDR3 size: 16 residues. Here the CDR3 DNA reads TGCGCCAGCAGCGAACATAGAGGATCCTCTAACTATGGCTACACCTTC. Residues: CASSEHRGSSNYGYTF. The full variable domain, completed using reference TRBV5-1 and TRBJ1-2, is KAGVTQTPRYLIKTRGQQVTLSCSPISGHRSVSWYQQTPGQGLQFLFEYFSETQRNKGNFPGRFSGRQFSNSRSEMNVSTLELGDSALYLCASSEHRGSSNYGYTFGSGTRLTVV.

V gene TRBV4-1 combines with J gene TRBJ1-2; 8 bases are a match to TRBD1. V shed 5 bases and J 2 bases; nucleotides not matched to a gene: 4. The germline V gene has CDR1 MGHRA and CDR2 YSYEKL. This CDR3 comprises 14 residues. The CDR3 DNA follows: TGCGCCAGCAGCGAAAGGACAGGGAACTATGGCTACACCTTC. Protein sequence: CASSERTGNYGYTF.

The chain has TRBV6-1 and TRBJ1-5; D may be TRBD1 (5 bases). The CDR3 has 13 amino acids. The germline V gene has CDR1 MNHNS and CDR2 SASEGT. V dropped 11 bases and J dropped 1 base, with 12 bases sitting between them. The CDR3 bases are TGTGCCGTTTCGGGGGTAAGCAATCAGCCCCAGCATTTT. Its protein is CAVSGVSNQPQHF.

The chain carries TRBV6-4 and TRBJ2-1, with 12 nucleotides matching TRBD2. CDR3 length: 13 residues. The V gene end was trimmed by 5 bases and the J gene end by 7 bases; junction bases not matched to a gene: 0. CDR1 is MRHNA, CDR2 SNTAGT, per germline. The CDR3 DNA reads as TGTGCCAGCAGTCTAGCGGGGGGGAATGAGCAGTTCTTC. This gives the protein CASSLAGGNEQFF.

The chain uses TRBV25-1 and TRBJ2-1, with 7 bases fitting TRBD2. The germline CDR1 and CDR2 sequences are MGHDK and SYGVNS. Trimming removed 7 bases from V and 1 base from J; junction bases left unmatched: 16. The CDR3 is 18 amino acids. CDR3 residues: CASILLLRLAYSYNEQFF. The DNA for the CDR3 is TGTGCCAGCATCCTCCTCCTCCGACTAGCCTATTCCTACAATGAGCAGTTCTTC.

The chain is built from TRBV18 and TRBJ2-1; D call uncertain. There are 15 residues in the CDR3. Germline V gives CDR1 KGHSH, CDR2 LQKENI. V shed 3 bases and J shed 0 bases, with 9 bases lying between them. In DNA form, the CDR3 reads TGTGCCAGCTCACCTATAGCTTTCTCCTACAATGAGCAGTTCTTC. This translates into CASSPIAFSYNEQFF.

The rearrangement links TRBV9 to TRBJ2-7; 10 bases are shared with TRBD2. The CDR3 totals 16 residues. Looked up from germline, CDR1 is SGDLS and CDR2 is YYNGEE. The trim removed 3 bases at V and 1 base at J, leaving 7 bases unmatched. CDR3 region: CASSALRTSGSYEQYF. The CDR3 nucleotides read TGTGCCAGCAGCGCCTTGAGGACTAGCGGATCCTACGAGCAGTACTTC.

The chain employs TRBV6-1 and TRBJ2-1; a possible D gene is TRBD1 (6 bases). The V and J ends lost 6 bases and 8 bases respectively, with 20 bases between them. The CDR3 consists of 15 residues. Germline V CDR1 and CDR2: MNHNS, SASEGT. This CDR3 reads CASRSGQTSQDEQFF. CDR3 nucleotides: TGTGCCAGCAGGTCAGGACAGACGTCACAGGATGAGCAGTTCTTC.

The chain uses TRBV18 and TRBJ1-2; 10 nucleotides agree with TRBD1. The CDR3 extends over 14 amino acids. Germline-derived CDR1 and CDR2 are KGHSH and LQKENI. The ends lost 1 base at V and 6 bases at J; junction bases unmatched: 2. CDR3 in amino acids: CASSPLGTGDGYTF. As DNA, the CDR3 is TGTGCCAGCTCACCACTGGGGACAGGGGATGGCTACACCTTC.

V and J are TRBV18 and TRBJ1-1, with D hard to call. Germline values: CDR1 KGHSH, CDR2 LQKENI. Between the trimmed V and J ends, which lost 4 bases and 1 base, there was a span of 7 bases. The CDR3 is 13 amino acids. Written as DNA, the CDR3 is TGTGCCAGCTCACTGAGTTCGAACACTGAAGCTTTCTTT. Its translation: CASSLSSNTEAFF.

The V and J genes are TRBV7-2 and TRBJ2-3; D perhaps matches TRBD2 (6 bases). CDR3 size: 14 residues. The germline V and J ends were trimmed by 5 bases and 0 bases, with 9 bases remaining between them. From germline, CDR1 is SGHTA and CDR2 FQGNSA. For the CDR3, the DNA is TGTGCCAGCAGCCCAGGGACTAGCACAGATACGCAGTATTTT. It codes for CASSPGTSTDTQYF. The whole variable domain, remainder taken from reference TRBV7-2 and TRBJ2-3, is GAGVSQSPSNKVTEKGKDVELRCDPISGHTALYWYRQSLGQGLEFLIYFQGNSAPDKSGLPSDRFSAERTGGSVSTLTIQRTQQEDSAVYLCASSPGTSTDTQYFGPGTRLTVL.

This clone appeared a single time. The chain employs TRBV18 and TRBJ1-5; 8 bases line up with TRBD1. The CDR3 totals 14 residues. The germline gives CDR1 KGHSH, CDR2 LQKENI. With V trimmed by 6 bases and J by 2 bases, 3 bases remained unmatched. The CDR3 here is CASSLTGGNQPQHF. As DNA, the CDR3 is TGTGCCAGCTCGCTGACAGGGGGCAATCAGCCCCAGCATTTT.

V usage is TRBV6-1 and J usage is TRBJ1-5; the match to TRBD1 covers 7 bases. The CDR3 sequence is 13 residues long. Per germline, CDR1 MNHNS and CDR2 SASEGT. J lost 7 bases, V lost 6 bases, and 6 bases had no gene match. In nucleotides, the CDR3 is TGTGCCAGCAGCGGACAGGCGGGACAGCCCCAGCATTTT. This encodes CASSGQAGQPQHF.